The 23 T cell receptor beta chains in this list originate from one sample, sequenced in a study of identical twins (dated by TCRdb to 2016 to 2018). Library prep was done by 5' RACE. TCRdb names Illumina HiSeq 2000 as the instrument used. In TCRdb, the public reads were trimmed at Q25 with fastp and aligned with MiXCR, with productive beta chains retained. When rows share a CDR3 protein, they turn into one entry using the most common DNA and genes. The sample table contains over 200,000 distinct CDR3 sequences; only one count was recorded for over 9.5% of them. The top ten constitute about a tenth of the sample. Input material: memory T cells sorted from blood. The cell subset or site label on this specimen signifies: CD45RO+ enriched T cells. The receptor source for this set is a man over 45 in good health.

In this sample, this clonotype turned up a few times. This chain joins TRBV20-1 and TRBJ1-2; D is uncertain. Germline V gene data show CDR1 as DFQATT and CDR2 as SNEGSKA (reference sequence). Trimming took off 0 bases at V and 10 bases at J, with 9 bases between the two ends. This CDR3 is built from 11 residues. The CDR3 protein is CSARDRYVYTF. The CDR3 DNA is TGCAGTGCTAGAGACAGATACGTCTACACCTTC.

This clonotype was detected many times. The genes are TRBV5-1 and TRBJ2-7; D uncertain. Trimming shortened V by 0 bases and J by 4 bases, and 11 bases separated the two germline ends. This CDR3 spans 14 amino acids. Germline lookup yields CDR1 SGHRS and CDR2 YFSETQ. The CDR3 reads CASSLGPESYEQYF. The CDR3 DNA sequence: TGCGCCAGCAGCTTGGGGCCGGAATCGTACGAGCAGTACTTC.

The J gene is TRBJ1-3, the V gene TRBV7-2, with no clear D. CDR1 is SGHTA and CDR2 is FQGNSA in the germline V gene. V was cut by 3 bases and J by 0 bases, with 12 bases left in between. This CDR3 is built from 16 residues. The chain's CDR3 is CASSFRKLSSGNTIYF. CDR3 nucleotides: TGTGCCAGCAGCTTCCGGAAGCTGAGCTCTGGAAACACCATATATTTT.

The table lists this clonotype with a few counts. The rearrangement links TRBV5-1 to TRBJ2-2, with 11 bases identical to TRBD1. The CDR3 runs to 17 residues. V trimming: 6 bases; J trimming: 7 bases; junction bases outside the gene matches: 14. Germline V gene lookup returns CDR1 SGHRS and CDR2 YFSETQ. The CDR3 bases are TGCGCCAGCACCATGATAGGGACAGGGGGACTGTTCGGGGAGCTGTTTTTT. Translating it yields CASTMIGTGGLFGELFF.

This clonotype came up many times. The chain carries TRBV7-9 and TRBJ2-7, with 11 bases aligning to TRBD2. Trimming cost V 5 bases and J 0 bases; bases outside gene matches: 3. The V gene's germline CDR1 is SEHNR and CDR2 FQNEAQ (reference sequence). This CDR3 spans 15 amino acids. DNA of the CDR3: TGTGCCAGCAGCCCTAGCGGGGGGAGCTCCTACGAGCAGTACTTC. It encodes CASSPSGGSSYEQYF.

This clonotype was detected ten times or more. The chain combines TRBV5-1 with TRBJ2-5; 7 bases match TRBD2. V gave up 4 bases and J gave up 3 bases; unmatched junction bases: 6. CDR3 length equals 14 residues. Per the germline V gene, CDR1 is SGHRS and CDR2 is YFSETQ. The chain's CDR3 is CASSRVAGEETQYF. CDR3 nucleotide sequence: TGCGCCAGCAGCAGGGTAGCGGGTGAAGAGACCCAGTACTTC. Combining the CDR3 with reference TRBV5-1 and TRBJ2-5 gives the whole variable domain KAGVTQTPRYLIKTRGQQVTLSCSPISGHRSVSWYQQTPGQGLQFLFEYFSETQRNKGNFPGRFSGRQFSNSRSEMNVSTLELGDSALYLCASSRVAGEETQYFGPGTRLLVL.

At least ten counts were recorded for this clonotype. The chain carries TRBV27 and TRBJ1-6; perhaps TRBD1 as D (5 bases). Germline values: CDR1 MNHEY, CDR2 SMNVEV (reference sequence). Deletions cut 6 bases from V and 0 bases from J, with 18 bases between. The CDR3 has 18 residues. CDR3 loop: CASSIKLGGSSYNSPLHF. The CDR3 DNA is TGTGCCAGCAGCATAAAGTTGGGGGGAAGCTCCTATAATTCACCCCTCCACTTT.

V and J are TRBV5-4 and TRBJ1-2; D is unclear. Deletions cut 1 base from V and 7 bases from J, with 11 bases between. The CDR3 spans 13 residues. The germline CDR1 and CDR2 sequences are SGHNT and YYREEE (reference sequence). This CDR3 reads CASSLRGFFGYTF. CDR3 DNA: TGTGCCAGCAGCTTGCGGGGTTTTTTTGGCTACACCTTC.

This clonotype appeared many times. The chain recombines TRBV7-9 with TRBJ1-2, with 7 bases fitting TRBD1. The V gene end was trimmed by 5 bases and the J gene end by 7 bases; junction bases not matched to a gene: 10. The CDR3 contains 14 residues. Looked up from germline, CDR1 is SEHNR and CDR2 is FQNEAQ (reference sequence). The CDR3 here is CASSPTGFDAGYTF. The DNA of the CDR3 is TGTGCCAGCAGCCCGACAGGGTTTGACGCTGGCTACACCTTC.

Many counts were recorded for this clonotype. The chain combines TRBV12-3 or TRBV12-4 with TRBJ1-6; D perhaps matches TRBD1 (6 bases). V was shortened by 6 bases and J by 7 bases, with 13 bases between the two germline ends. This CDR3 comprises 14 residues. CDR3 bases: TGTGCCAGCAGCCACGGGACACACAATTCACCCCTCCACTTT. The encoded protein is CASSHGTHNSPLHF.

This clonotype has ten or more counts. For the CDR3, the DNA is TGCGCCAGCAGCCGGACATCTAACACAGATACGCAGTATTTT. Amino acids: CASSRTSNTDTQYF. The gene calls are TRBV4-1 and TRBJ2-3; maybe TRBD1 (5 bases). CDR1 is MGHRA, CDR2 YSYEKL, per germline. The CDR3 totals 14 residues. Trimming removed 4 bases at V and 2 bases at J, with 10 bases between.

This clonotype has just a few counts. The gene calls are TRBV20-1 and TRBJ2-1; the match to TRBD1 covers 9 bases. The CDR3 sequence is 20 residues long. Looked up from germline, CDR1 is DFQATT and CDR2 is SNEGSKA (reference sequence). After removal of 2 bases from V and 0 bases from J, the junction contained 17 bases not matched to a gene. This CDR3 is CSARPLPGQGLLFSYNEQFF. The CDR3 coding sequence is TGCAGTGCTAGACCATTACCGGGACAGGGACTTTTATTCTCCTACAATGAGCAGTTCTTC.

This clonotype was seen a handful of times. V and J are TRBV5-1 and TRBJ2-7; D is possibly TRBD1 or TRBD2 (5 bases each). Looked up from germline, CDR1 is SGHRS and CDR2 is YFSETQ. V lost 4 bases, J lost 1 base, and 12 bases lay in between. The CDR3 loop spans 14 amino acids. CDR3 loop: CASSHAGTSYEQYF. For the CDR3, the DNA is TGCGCCAGCAGCCACGCAGGGACGTCCTACGAGCAGTACTTC.

V is TRBV20-1 and J is TRBJ1-2; maybe TRBD1 (6 bases). Looked up from germline, CDR1 is DFQATT and CDR2 is SNEGSKA (reference sequence). Trimming cost V 4 bases and J 2 bases, with 20 bases left between them. This CDR3 comprises 16 residues. CDR3: CSAINQGFYKNYGYTF. The CDR3 DNA reads TGCAGTGCTATCAACCAGGGGTTTTATAAAAACTATGGCTACACCTTC.

The table lists this clonotype with a few counts. V usage is TRBV6-5 and J usage is TRBJ1-2, with no clear D. The V and J ends lost 0 bases and 7 bases respectively, with 6 bases between them. Germline V gives CDR1 MNHEY, CDR2 SVGAGI. The length of the CDR3 is 12 residues. CDR3 bases: TGTGCCAGCAGTTACTCGAGCGGTGGCTACACCTTC. Its translation is CASSYSSGGYTF.

This clonotype was observed many times. This rearrangement joins TRBV5-1 to TRBJ2-2; D ambiguous. Germline V gene lookup returns CDR1 SGHRS and CDR2 YFSETQ. Trimming removed 0 bases at V and 2 bases at J, with 11 bases between. This CDR3 is 16 amino acids long. CDR3 nucleotides: TGCGCCAGCAGCTTGGGCAGCGTACCCAACACCGGGGAGCTGTTTTTT. The encoded protein is CASSLGSVPNTGELFF.

This clonotype appeared a few times. V and J are TRBV5-5 and TRBJ1-4; D ambiguous. This CDR3 contains 16 residues. Trimming left V 4 bases short and J 3 bases short, with 16 bases between. The V gene's germline CDR1 is SGHKS and CDR2 YYEKEE (reference sequence). CDR3 in amino acids: CASSANPRAANEKLFF. The CDR3, as DNA: TGTGCCAGCAGCGCTAATCCTCGGGCGGCTAATGAAAAACTGTTTTTT.

This clonotype came up many times. The V call is TRBV20-1, the J call TRBJ1-3, with D perhaps TRBD1 (6 bases). Trimming took off 4 bases at V and 2 bases at J, with 9 bases between the two ends. CDR3 length: 13 amino acids. CDR1 DFQATT and CDR2 SNEGSKA come from the germline V gene (reference sequence). This CDR3 is CSATQGPGNTIYF. The CDR3 region has the DNA TGCAGTGCTACACAGGGCCCTGGAAACACCATATATTTT.

This clonotype was seen only a few times. V usage is TRBV7-2 and J usage is TRBJ2-2; TRBD1 matches 7 bases. Trimming removed 2 bases from V and 2 bases from J; junction bases left unmatched: 2. Germline values: CDR1 SGHTA, CDR2 FQGNSA. The CDR3 spans 15 residues. CDR3 residues: CASSLRGRNTGELFF. Here the CDR3 DNA reads TGTGCCAGCAGCTTAAGGGGGCGCAACACCGGGGAGCTGTTTTTT.

This clonotype was seen at least ten times. The CDR3 spells CAAGTSGRSLENEQFF. The DNA of the CDR3 is TGTGCCGCGGGGACTAGCGGGAGAAGTTTGGAAAATGAGCAGTTCTTC. J is TRBJ2-1 and V is TRBV5-4, with TRBD2 matching over 14 bases. CDR1 and CDR2 from the germline V gene are SGHNT and YYREEE (reference sequence). The CDR3 runs to 16 residues. The V segment lost 10 bases and the J segment 7 bases; nucleotides outside the gene matches: 13.

The genes are TRBV3-1 and TRBJ1-1; D is unresolved. Germline V gene lookup returns CDR1 LGHDT and CDR2 YNNKEL (reference sequence). CDR3 length: 15 amino acids. V shed 6 bases and J shed 4 bases, with 18 bases lying between them. The CDR3 is CASSQSQQIPTEAFF. CDR3 DNA sequence: TGTGCCAGCAGTCAAAGTCAACAGATTCCCACTGAAGCTTTCTTT. Filled out from reference TRBV3-1 and TRBJ1-1, the complete variable domain reads DTAVSQTPKYLVTQMGNDKSIKCEQNLGHDTMYWYKQDSKKFLKIMFSYNNKELIINETVPNRFSPKSPDKAHLNLHINSLELGDSAVYFCASSQSQQIPTEAFFGQGTRLTVV.

This clonotype occurred many times. The gene calls are TRBV25-1 and TRBJ1-2; D remains ambiguous. This CDR3 is built from 14 residues. Germline CDR1 and CDR2: MGHDK and SYGVNS. The V end lost 4 bases, the J end lost 4 bases, and 13 bases lay between the germline ends. In DNA, the CDR3 is TGTGCCAGCAGTGCGGCAGGCCCGTTCTATGGCTACACCTTC. This sequence encodes CASSAAGPFYGYTF.

About this clonotype itself: This may be a read error, as it is one base from a much larger clone. The chain links TRBV7-9 to TRBJ1-5; no clear D gene. Germline values: CDR1 SEHNR, CDR2 FQNEAQ (reference sequence). The CDR3 is made up of 13 amino acids. CDR3 nucleotide sequence: TGTGCCAGCAGCTTAGCCTTAGGTCAGCCCCACCATTTT. Amino acids: CASSLALGQPHHF. The whole variable domain, filled in from reference TRBV7-9 and TRBJ1-5, reads DTGVSQNPRHKITKRGQNVTFRCDPISEHNRLYWYRQTLGQGPEFLTYFQNEAQLEKSRLLSDRFSAERPKGSFSTLEIQRTEQGDSAMYLCASSLALGQPHHFGDGTRLSIL.